The next 13 T cell receptor beta chains were all read from a single sample in a study of blood T cell repertoires in COVID-19. Data came from immunoSEQ multiplex PCR; TCRdb stores just in-frame clones and leaves some out. The table includes roughly 300,000 clones, 80% to 90% detected once. Input material: peripheral blood. The receptor source for this set is a woman in her twenties or thirties with COVID-19, enrolled during active disease.

This chain connects TRBV7-9 to TRBJ2-1, with unresolved D. Germline-derived CDR1 and CDR2 are SEHNR and FQNEAQ (reference sequence). CDR3 size: 12 residues. Trimming took off 3 bases at V and 9 bases at J, with 9 bases between the two ends. The CDR3 sequence is CASSFSFSEQFF. The CDR3 region has the DNA TGTGCCAGCAGCTTCTCTTTTAGTGAGCAGTTCTTC.

This clone has only a few counts. Other nucleotide sequences from this sample produce the same CDR3. V gene TRBV19 combines with J gene TRBJ1-5; TRBD1 aligns across 9 bases. CDR1 LNHDA and CDR2 SQIVND come from the germline V gene (reference sequence). J lost 1 base, V lost 3 bases, and 1 base had no gene match. The CDR3 contains 15 residues. The CDR3 coding sequence is TGTGCCAGTAGTATCGGACAGGGGAGCAATCAGCCCCAGCATTTT. It specifies CASSIGQGSNQPQHF.

Concerning this clone itself: Other DNA sequences of this sample code for an identical CDR3. V is TRBV18 and J is TRBJ1-4, with 11 bases lining up with TRBD1. Per the germline V gene, CDR1 is KGHSH and CDR2 is LQKENI. This CDR3 is built from 14 residues. The J segment lost 6 bases and the V segment lost 3 bases, leaving 0 bases of the junction unmatched. The CDR3 spells CASSPGQGDEKLFF. The CDR3 DNA reads TGTGCCAGCTCACCGGGACAGGGGGATGAAAAACTGTTTTTT.

The chain joins TRBV6-5 to TRBJ2-3, with D maybe TRBD2 (5 bases). CDR1 and CDR2 from the germline V gene are MNHEY and SVGAGI. V was pared by 0 bases and J by 4 bases, with 11 bases between. The CDR3 sequence is 15 residues long. CDR3 amino acids: CASSYSVGSADTQYF. The CDR3, as DNA: TGTGCCAGCAGTTACTCCGTCGGTAGCGCAGATACGCAGTATTTT.

The chain has TRBV5-6 and TRBJ2-1; a possible D gene is TRBD1 (6 bases). The CDR3 is 12 residues long. Germline V lookup: CDR1 SGHDT, CDR2 YYEEEE. Trimming removed 5 bases from V and 10 bases from J, with 13 bases in between. DNA for the CDR3: TGTGCCAGCAGACAAAGGGACATGGAGCAGTTCTTC. This encodes CASRQRDMEQFF. Full variable domain (missing parts from reference TRBV5-6 and TRBJ2-1): DAGVTQSPTHLIKTRGQQVTLRCSPKSGHDTVSWYQQALGQGPQFIFQYYEEEERQRGNFPDRFSGHQFPNYSSELNVNALLLGDSALYLCASRQRDMEQFFGPGTRLTVL.

This clone was counted only a few times. This sequence joins TRBV6-1 and TRBJ1-4; perhaps TRBD1 as D (6 bases). The CDR3 is 13 residues long. Germline V lookup: CDR1 MNHNS, CDR2 SASEGT. V lost 3 bases, J lost 5 bases, and 7 bases lay in between. The CDR3 sequence: CASSDQGNEKLFF. The CDR3 nucleotides are TGTGCCAGCAGTGACCAGGGGAATGAAAAACTGTTTTTT.

The rearrangement uses TRBV19 and TRBJ1-5; D is perhaps TRBD1 (5 bases). The germline gives CDR1 LNHDA, CDR2 SQIVND (reference sequence). The V end lost 5 bases, the J end lost 3 bases, and 14 bases lay between the germline ends. This CDR3 has 15 residues. CDR3 bases: TGTGCCAGTAGTCCGGGGGGGGGTTTCAATCAGCCCCAGCATTTT. Protein sequence: CASSPGGGFNQPQHF.

The chain combines TRBV29-1 with TRBJ2-7; D may be TRBD1 (7 bases). CDR1 SQVTM and CDR2 ANQGSEA come from the germline V gene. V dropped 4 bases and J dropped 1 base, with 14 bases sitting between them. The length of the CDR3 is 14 residues. DNA for the CDR3: TGCAGCGTTGCGGGCCAGGGGGGATCCTACGAGCAGTACTTC. Translating it yields CSVAGQGGSYEQYF.

J is TRBJ2-5 and V is TRBV5-4; TRBD1 is a possible D gene (6 bases). V was shortened by 6 bases and J by 7 bases, with 19 bases between the two germline ends. CDR3 length equals 14 residues. Looked up from germline, CDR1 is SGHNT and CDR2 is YYREEE (reference sequence). The CDR3 DNA reads as TGTGCCAGCAACTTCGACAGGTCTTCGGGGACCCAGTACTTC. It yields the protein CASNFDRSSGTQYF.

The chain has TRBV5-4 and TRBJ2-1; 8 bases fit TRBD2. Germline-derived CDR1 and CDR2 are SGHNT and YYREEE (reference sequence). The V and J ends lost 0 bases and 6 bases, in that order; junction bases with no gene match: 5. The CDR3 extends over 15 amino acids. The CDR3 sequence is CASSLETGGLNEQFF. CDR3 in DNA: TGTGCCAGCAGCTTGGAGACGGGGGGGCTCAATGAGCAGTTCTTC.

The V gene is TRBV6-2 or TRBV6-3, the J gene TRBJ2-3; possibly TRBD2 for D (7 bases). CDR1 is MNHEY and CDR2 is SVGEGT in the germline V gene. The CDR3 contains 17 residues. V lost 6 bases and J 5 bases, leaving 24 bases between the germline ends. For the CDR3, the DNA is TGTGCCAGCAGCCCTACCGGGGTGGGGGGGCGCGGAGATACGCAGTATTTT. Translation: CASSPTGVGGRGDTQYF.

This rearrangement joins TRBV27 to TRBJ2-5; 8 nucleotides agree with TRBD2. V lost 2 bases to trimming and J lost 4 bases; unmatched junction nucleotides: 12. Looked up from germline, CDR1 is MNHEY and CDR2 is SMNVEV (reference sequence). The CDR3 contains 17 residues. CDR3: CASSLGGGSGGLETQYF. The CDR3 nucleotides read TGTGCCAGCAGTTTAGGGGGAGGGAGCGGGGGATTAGAGACCCAGTACTTC.

The chain carries TRBV3-1 (or the pseudogene TRBV3-2) and TRBJ2-7, with 8 bases matching TRBD2. Per germline, CDR1 LGHDT and CDR2 YNNKEL (reference sequence). V shed 0 bases, J shed 4 bases, and the junction held 8 bases outside the gene matches. The CDR3 is 16 amino acids. The CDR3 here is CASSQDPAGAEYEQYF. The CDR3 DNA reads as TGTGCCAGCAGCCAAGACCCAGCGGGGGCCGAGTACGAGCAGTACTTC.